This T cell receptor (beta chain) is drawn from a study of blood T cell repertoires in COVID-19. Using immunoSEQ multiplex PCR, the repertoire was profiled, and TCRdb retains in-frame clones only, with some absent. The table records roughly 140,000 clones, around 89% of them present only once. Germline CDR1 and CDR2: SGHNT and YYREEE (reference sequence). V shed 2 bases, J shed 3 bases, and the junction held 4 bases outside the gene matches. This CDR3 has 14 amino acids. What was sequenced was peripheral blood. The chain uses TRBV5-4 and TRBJ2-7, with 8 nucleotides matching TRBD2. The receptor's source is a woman aged 40 to 50 with acute or convalescent COVID-19. The CDR3 here is CASSFSGVNYEQYF. The DNA of the CDR3 is TGTGCCAGCAGCTTTAGCGGGGTGAACTACGAGCAGTACTTC.